This passage covers 5 T cell receptor beta chains from one sample sequenced in a study of blood T cell repertoires in COVID-19 (dated by TCRdb to 2018 to 2021). Library construction relied on the immunoSEQ multiplex PCR assay. Not all clones reach the TCRdb copy of this immuneACCESS table, which keeps in-frame sequences only. Checked studies attribute under half of the gap to unresolved V genes and leave the rest unexplained. The sample table lists fewer than 350,000 clones, 75% to 95% of them with a count of one. The ten largest clones add up to nearly 7% of the sample. The sample taken for sequencing was peripheral blood. The receptors were sampled from a woman aged 30 to 39 with COVID-19, enrolled during active disease.

This chain joins TRBV5-1 and TRBJ2-3; 11 bases line up with TRBD2. The CDR3 length is 16 residues. V lost 4 bases and J lost 2; bases outside the gene matches: 6. Germline CDR1 and CDR2: SGHRS and YFSETQ. The CDR3 nucleotides read TGCGCCAGCAGCGTGCTAGCGGGAGGAGACACAGATACGCAGTATTTT. Its protein is CASSVLAGGDTDTQYF.

The chain recombines TRBV5-6 with TRBJ1-5, with TRBD1 matching over 7 bases. Germline trimming cut 0 bases from V and 0 bases from J; bases unmatched to any gene: 3. Germline V CDR1 and CDR2: SGHDT, YYEEEE. This CDR3 comprises 16 residues. As DNA, the CDR3 is TGTGCCAGCAGCTTGGGAGGGGGCAATAGCAATCAGCCCCAGCATTTT. Its protein product is CASSLGGGNSNQPQHF.

This clone showed up just a few times. The V and J genes are TRBV6-5 and TRBJ1-4; a weak D match, TRBD1 (6 bases). CDR1 is MNHEY and CDR2 is SVGAGI in the germline V gene. Trimming cost V 6 bases and J 8 bases, with 16 bases left between them. This CDR3 region has 14 residues. The CDR3 nucleotides read TGTGCCAGCAGACGCGGGTTGGGGGCCGAAAAACTGTTTTTT. Translation: CASRRGLGAEKLFF.

The chain combines TRBV18 with TRBJ1-3; D perhaps matches TRBD1 (5 bases). CDR1 is KGHSH and CDR2 is LQKENI in the germline V gene. Trimming shortened V by 4 bases and J by 4 bases, and 14 bases separated the two germline ends. The CDR3 sequence is 15 residues long. DNA for the CDR3: TGTGCCAGCTCACGGGGCCCAGGTTCCGGAAACACCATATATTTT. It is translated as CASSRGPGSGNTIYF.

The V gene is TRBV11-2, the J gene TRBJ2-5; 14 bases are shared with TRBD2. The V segment lost 1 base and the J segment 5 bases; nucleotides outside the gene matches: 6. CDR3 length: 17 residues. CDR1 is SGHAT and CDR2 is FQNNGV in the germline V gene. The CDR3 coding sequence is TGTGCCAGCAGCTTAGCTCCGGGACTAGCGGGAGACGAGACCCAGTACTTC. This encodes CASSLAPGLAGDETQYF.